This TCR beta chain stems from a study of OX40 agonist ivuxolimab in advanced cancers. The CDR3 contains 16 residues. Germline values: CDR1 SGHAT, CDR2 FQNNGV. As regards this clone: Its antigen is as yet unknown. One end of the junction is discordant with germline, which a read error may explain.

Overall study results and limits: Circulating CD4+ and CD8+ T cells showed clonal expansion by week 6 at 0.1 to 3.0 mg/kg.

Assay used: immunoSEQ multiplex PCR; TCRdb lists only in-frame clones, some missing. Among about 46,000 clones listed, about nine tenths were seen once. The receptor was derived from an adult with an advanced solid tumor such as melanoma, head and neck, liver or kidney cancer. The gene calls are TRBV11-2 and TRBJ2-1; 9 bases line up with TRBD2. The sequenced sample was CD4+ or CD8+ T cells sorted from blood, obtained in a trial of the OX40 agonist ivuxolimab. The CDR3 protein is CASSQGRGSGGSDKLF. The CDR3 DNA reads TGTGCCAGCAGCCAGGGGAGGGGTAGCGGGGGCTCGGACAAGCTCTTC.